Listed below are T cell receptor beta chains from one sample, sequenced in a study of human T cells and chemical hapten exposure. Each CDR3 protein gets one entry after TCRdb re-called the RACE reads with MiXCR. The sample carries 62,000 or so distinct CDR3 sequences, around 9.9% recorded once. Sequenced material: whole blood, taken in connection with sensitization to the hapten diphenylcyclopropenone (DPC). The receptors were sampled from a woman between 45 and 65 years old with alopecia areata. Some clones in this sample may be carry-over from other donors' samples. The CDR3 runs from the conserved cysteine through the conserved F or W. The D gene is left open where the match is weak. Rows give clone size only sometimes, using once, few, many, or a class for an expanded clone.

v_call	cdr3_length	j_call	d_call	clone_size	cdr3_nt	cdr3_aa
TRBV29-1	15	TRBJ2-3	TRBD2	many	TGCAGCGTTGAGACTAGCGGGAGCCCCACAGATACGCAGTATTTT	CSVETSGSPTDTQYF
TRBV5-1	14	TRBJ1-5	.	.	TGCGCCAGCAGCACCGGACAGAGCAATCAGCCCCAGCATTTT	CASSTGQSNQPQHF
TRBV7-2	16	TRBJ2-1	TRBD2	.	TGTGCCAGCCCCGTCACGGGAGCTAGCGGGGGGGGTGAGCAGTTCTTC	CASPVTGASGGGEQFF
TRBV7-3	14	TRBJ2-2	.	.	TGTGCCAGCAGCTCCCCGGCGTGGGGCGGGGAGCTGTTTTTT	CASSSPAWGGELFF
TRBV7-2	16	TRBJ2-2	TRBD2	medium-sized	TGTGCCAGCAGCTTAGGGATAGCGGGGTTCACCGGGGAGCTGTTTTTT	CASSLGIAGFTGELFF
TRBV29-1	13	TRBJ1-5	.	.	TGCAGCGTTGCCCTCAACAGGGACCAGCCCCAGCATTTT	CSVALNRDQPQHF
TRBV4-3	17	TRBJ1-1	.	few	TGCGCCAGCAGCCAAGATCCGAGAGGTCACATGAACACTGAAGCTTTCTTT	CASSQDPRGHMNTEAFF
TRBV18	14	TRBJ2-3	TRBD2	many	TGTGCCAGCTCAGTAGCGGGGACTGCAGATACGCAGTATTTT	CASSVAGTADTQYF
TRBV18	13	TRBJ1-1	.	many	TGTGCCAGCTCACCACCGGTGCCGACTGAAGCTTTCTTT	CASSPPVPTEAFF
TRBV28	14	TRBJ2-3	.	few	TGTGCCAGCAGTCTACAGAGTAGCACAGATACGCAGTATTTT	CASSLQSSTDTQYF
TRBV7-3	15	TRBJ2-7	.	many	TGTGCCAGCAGCTTAGTAGCGGTAAGCTCCTACGAGCAGTACTTC	CASSLVAVSSYEQYF
TRBV21-1	15	TRBJ2-4	.	few	TGTGCCAGCAGCAAAAGGGGGGCAGGAGGGAACATTCAGTACTTC	CASSKRGAGGNIQYF
TRBV20-1	14	TRBJ2-3	.	many	TGCAGTGCCGTCCGGGACGGGTTCACAGATACGCAGTATTTT	CSAVRDGFTDTQYF
TRBV7-6	15	TRBJ2-7	TRBD1	.	TGTGCCAGCAGCTTCACCCAGGGACAGGGCTACGAGCAGTACTTC	CASSFTQGQGYEQYF
TRBV27	14	TRBJ1-2	.	many	TGTGCCAGCAGTTTAAGTTCGGCAGCATTCATGACCACCTTC	CASSLSSAAFMTTF
TRBV6-2/TRBV6-3	20	TRBJ1-5	TRBD1	.	TGTGCCAGCAGTTACTCCATCGGGACAGGGCGGATCAAAGTGGATCAGCCCCAGCATTTT	CASSYSIGTGRIKVDQPQHF
TRBV6-2/TRBV6-3	14	TRBJ1-1	.	few	TGTGCCAGCAGCCGCGACAGCGACCACACTGAAGCTTTCTTT	CASSRDSDHTEAFF
TRBV27	14	TRBJ1-1	.	many	TGTGCCAGCAGTTCAGGTACGGGGGGCACTGAAGCTTTCTTT	CASSSGTGGTEAFF
TRBV20-1	11	TRBJ2-1	.	.	TGCAGTGCTCATATCTCCCATGAGCAGTTCTTC	CSAHISHEQFF
TRBV6-5	13	TRBJ1-2	.	many	TGTGCCAGCAGTTATCGACAGGAGGTTGGCTACACCTTC	CASSYRQEVGYTF
TRBV18	16	TRBJ2-7	TRBD1	many	TGTGCCAGCTCCATACTGGCAGGACAGGACCTTCCCGAGCAGTACTTC	CASSILAGQDLPEQYF
TRBV7-3	14	TRBJ1-6	.	many	TGTGCCAGCAGCTTAACCGCCTATAATTCACCCCTCCACTTT	CASSLTAYNSPLHF
TRBV5-4	15	TRBJ2-3	TRBD1	many	TGTGCCAGCAGCAAGGACAGGGGATCCACAGATACGCAGTATTTT	CASSKDRGSTDTQYF
TRBV7-2	13	TRBJ2-1	.	.	TGTGCCAGCAGCTTTTTCTCTGAAAGAGGGCAGTTCTTC	CASSFFSERGQFF
TRBV28	15	TRBJ2-5	.	many	TGTGCCAGCCTGGGAGGGGGACGAGGACGAGAGACCCAGTACTTC	CASLGGGRGRETQYF
TRBV6-5	15	TRBJ1-5	.	many	TGTGCCAGCAGTTCTAATACAGGGAGGAGTCAGCCCCAGCATTTT	CASSSNTGRSQPQHF
TRBV9	14	TRBJ1-5	.	few	TGTGCCAGCAGCGGGGGGATTGGCAATCAGCCCCAGCATTTT	CASSGGIGNQPQHF
TRBV12-3/TRBV12-4	14	TRBJ1-5	TRBD1	.	TGTGCCAGCAGTTTAATAGGGGGCGATCAGCCCCAGCATTTT	CASSLIGGDQPQHF
TRBV2	14	TRBJ2-7	.	many	TGTGCCAGCAGTTCGAGGACAGCCTCCTACGAGCAGTACTTC	CASSSRTASYEQYF
TRBV7-9	16	TRBJ2-3	TRBD2	few	TGTGCCAGCAGCTTAGTTTCTAGCGGACACACAGATACGCAGTATTTT	CASSLVSSGHTDTQYF
TRBV24-1	12	TRBJ2-5	.	many	TGTGCCACCAGTGATGTCGGCCCGACCCAGTACTTC	CATSDVGPTQYF
TRBV6-5	14	TRBJ1-2	TRBD1	few	TGTGCCAGCTGGGACAGGGGTCTTCCGGAGGGCTACACCTTC	CASWDRGLPEGYTF
TRBV28	12	TRBJ1-6	.	.	TGTGCCAGCAGTTCAGAACCTCGGGCCCTCCACTTT	CASSSEPRALHF
TRBV24-1	15	TRBJ1-2	.	few	TGTGCCACCAGTCTAGGGGGGAAGGACCAGTATGGCTACACCTTC	CATSLGGKDQYGYTF
TRBV5-1	14	TRBJ2-3	.	many	TGCGCCAGCAGCTTGGATGAAATCGCAGATACGCAGTATTTT	CASSLDEIADTQYF
TRBV21-1	16	TRBJ1-5	.	.	TGTGCCAGCACCCTAGGACAGCCAAGACCCAATCAGCCCCAGCATTTT	CASTLGQPRPNQPQHF
TRBV20-1	18	TRBJ2-5	.	medium-sized	TGCAGTGCTAGCCCGACGCCCAGTTCCGCAGTGGGAGAAGAGACCCAGTACTTC	CSASPTPSSAVGEETQYF
TRBV4-3	16	TRBJ2-1	TRBD2	many	TGCGCCAGCAGCCAAGGGATAGCGGGGTCTTACAATGAGCAGTTCTTC	CASSQGIAGSYNEQFF
TRBV7-6	15	TRBJ2-2	TRBD2	few	TGTGCCAGCAGCTTAACTAGCGGGACCGTCGGGGAGCTGTTTTTT	CASSLTSGTVGELFF
TRBV7-3	14	TRBJ2-5	.	.	TGTGCCAGCAGCTTTTCGTCCGCGCAAGAGACCCAGTACTTC	CASSFSSAQETQYF
TRBV7-9	14	TRBJ2-7	.	many	TGTGCCAGCAGCTTGACAGGTCTCTCCTACGAGCAGTACTTC	CASSLTGLSYEQYF
TRBV11-2	14	TRBJ2-2	TRBD1	.	TGTGCCAGCAGCCGAACAGGGGTCACCGGGGAGCTGTTTTTT	CASSRTGVTGELFF
TRBV20-1	16	TRBJ1-5	.	.	TGCAGTGCTAGAGCCAACCAGGGCGGCGGGGCTCAGCCCCAGCATTTT	CSARANQGGGAQPQHF
TRBV30	14	TRBJ1-2	TRBD1	many	TGTGCCTGGAGTGTCGGACAGGGGGCATTTGGCTACACCTTC	CAWSVGQGAFGYTF
TRBV5-6	15	TRBJ2-1	TRBD2	.	TGTGCCAGCAGCCCTCTAGCGGGAGGGGACAATGAGCAGTTCTTC	CASSPLAGGDNEQFF
TRBV6-5	13	TRBJ1-2	.	.	TGTGCCAGCAGTCCAGACAGGAGCTATGGCTACACCTTC	CASSPDRSYGYTF
TRBV29-1	13	TRBJ1-2	.	few	TGCAGCGTTGAAGACAGGGTGAGCTATGGCTACACCTTC	CSVEDRVSYGYTF
TRBV3-1	14	TRBJ2-2	TRBD2	many	TGTGCCAGCAGCCCCCGGACTAGCGGCGGGGAGCTGTTTTTT	CASSPRTSGGELFF
TRBV29-1	14	TRBJ2-7	.	many	TGCAGCGCCCACCACCGGGGAGGGGGGGACGAGCAGTACTTC	CSAHHRGGGDEQYF